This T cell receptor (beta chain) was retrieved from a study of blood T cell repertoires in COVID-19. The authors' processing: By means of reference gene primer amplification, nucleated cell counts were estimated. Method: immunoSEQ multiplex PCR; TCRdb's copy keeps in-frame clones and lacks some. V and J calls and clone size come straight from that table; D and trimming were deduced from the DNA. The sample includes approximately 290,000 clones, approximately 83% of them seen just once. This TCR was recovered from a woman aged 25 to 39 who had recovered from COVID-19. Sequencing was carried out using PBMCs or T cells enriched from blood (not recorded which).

The CDR3 loop is CASSGDKKGNTIYF. In DNA form, the CDR3 reads TGTGCCAGCAGTGGGGACAAAAAAGGAAACACCATATATTTT. This chain uses TRBV2 with TRBJ1-3; possibly TRBD1 for D (6 bases). The germline CDR1 and CDR2 sequences are SNHLY and FYNNEI. CDR3 size: 14 residues. V gave up 4 bases and J gave up 4 bases, with 11 bases separating them.